This T cell receptor beta chain was identified during a study of siplizumab effects on memory and regulatory T cells. General study findings and limits: Tregs proliferating in siplizumab cultures lacked confirmation of their suppressive function.

Trimming cost V 3 bases and J 1 base, with 6 bases left between them. Germline V gene data show CDR1 as SQVTM and CDR2 as ANQGSEA. The CDR3 loop spans 12 amino acids. TCRdb's copy holds only in-frame clones and misses some; the assay was immunoSEQ multiplex PCR. This table has around 68,000 clones, 80% to 90% appearing once. As for this clone: Its antigen is unknown.

Sample: Tregs sorted from blood. This TCR was recovered from a human donor in good health. The chain carries TRBV29-1 and TRBJ2-5; a possible D gene is TRBD2 (5 bases). The CDR3 loop reads CSVESGQETQYF. As DNA, the CDR3 is TGCAGCGTTGAGAGCGGCCAAGAGACCCAGTACTTC.